This TCR beta chain was identified in a study of OX40 agonist ivuxolimab in advanced cancers. In the study overall: Prior anti-PD-1, anti-PD-L1 or anti-CTLA-4 therapy was allowed; 40% had some.

Only a few counts were recorded for this clone. The antigen remains unidentified. Trimming cost V 4 bases and J 7 bases, with 13 bases left between them. The CDR3 length is 13 residues. The germline V gene has CDR1 SGHVS and CDR2 FNYEAQ. Study observations and caveats: Clonal expansion from baseline to week 6 occurred in both CD4+ and CD8+ T cells.

The repertoire was sequenced with immunoSEQ multiplex PCR; TCRdb's copy has only in-frame clones and lacks some. The table has almost 50,000 clones, roughly nine tenths seen once. The J gene is TRBJ1-2, the V gene TRBV7-6, with D hard to call. Sequenced here: CD4+ or CD8+ T cells sorted from blood, sampled in a trial of the OX40 agonist ivuxolimab. This TCR was recovered from an adult with an advanced solid tumor such as melanoma, head and neck, liver or kidney cancer. In DNA form, the CDR3 reads TGTGCCAGCAGCTCCGTGGGTGGGAGTGGCTACACCTTC. It is translated as CASSSVGGSGYTF.